A single sample gave rise to the 23 T cell receptor beta chains below, sequenced in a study of identical twins. TCRdb independently ran MiXCR on the 5' RACE reads; one entry per CDR3 protein. This table holds 200,000 to 250,000 distinct CDR3 sequences, more than 9.5% found once. These data were also reused for a study on yellow fever vaccine responses in identical twins.

The specimen sequenced was memory (CD45RO+) T cells sorted from blood. All receptors derive from a woman between 18 and 30 years old in good health.

This clonotype showed up just a few times. V and J are TRBV6-5 and TRBJ2-5; D possibly uses TRBD1 or TRBD2 (5 bases each). The V gene lost 3 bases and the J gene lost 3 bases, with 17 bases spanning the gap. The CDR3 runs to 16 residues. Germline lookup yields CDR1 MNHEY and CDR2 SVGAGI. The CDR3 reads CASSYLTGDQKETQYF. Written as DNA, the CDR3 is TGTGCCAGCAGTTATTTGACCGGGGACCAAAAAGAGACCCAGTACTTC.

This clonotype was picked up a small number of times. The chain carries TRBV6-1 and TRBJ2-3; D is possibly TRBD2 (5 bases). The CDR3 is 16 amino acids. Germline V lookup: CDR1 MNHNS, CDR2 SASEGT. The ends were cut back, 6 bases at V and 3 bases at J, with 19 bases in the middle. The CDR3 DNA follows: TGTGCCAGCAGACCTACGCCCTCCGGACTGACAGATACGCAGTATTTT. It yields the protein CASRPTPSGLTDTQYF.

This clonotype was detected many times. The rearrangement uses TRBV4-2 and TRBJ1-2; a possible D gene is TRBD1 (6 bases). This CDR3 contains 15 residues. Trimming took 1 base from V and 3 from J, leaving 12 bases between them. Germline CDR1 reads LGHNA; CDR2 reads YNFKEQ. The CDR3 sequence is CASSQGQESDYGYTF. As DNA, the CDR3 is TGTGCCAGCAGCCAAGGACAGGAGTCGGACTATGGCTACACCTTC.

This clonotype was recorded at least ten times. The rearrangement joins TRBV11-2 to TRBJ1-2; weak D call: TRBD1 (5 bases). This CDR3 has 14 amino acids. Germline CDR1 reads SGHAT; CDR2 reads FQNNGV. V was trimmed by 1 base and J by 8 bases, leaving 14 bases between them. The CDR3 protein is CASSLAGHHLGYTF. The CDR3, as DNA: TGTGCCAGCAGCTTAGCCGGACACCATCTAGGCTACACCTTC.

This clonotype was found a few times. The gene calls are TRBV7-3 and TRBJ2-2; no clear D. The CDR3 spans 13 residues. The germline V and J ends were trimmed by 6 bases and 7 bases, with 12 bases remaining between them. CDR1 SGHTA and CDR2 FQGTGA come from the germline V gene. CDR3 loop: CASRPGRNGELFF. The CDR3 DNA sequence: TGTGCCAGCAGGCCCGGTCGGAACGGGGAGCTGTTTTTT.

CDR3 region: CASSYLPRTGGSYEQYF. CDR3 in DNA: TGTGCCAGCAGTTACCTCCCCCGGACAGGGGGCTCCTACGAGCAGTACTTC. The J gene is TRBJ2-7, the V gene TRBV6-2 or TRBV6-3, with TRBD1 matching 10 bases. V gave up 2 bases and J gave up 0 bases; unmatched junction bases: 7. Looked up from germline, CDR1 is MNHEY and CDR2 is SVGEGT. The CDR3 runs 17 residues.

In its sample, this clonotype was seen many times. V usage is TRBV7-9 and J usage is TRBJ1-6; TRBD1 aligns across 9 bases. CDR3 length: 16 amino acids. In germline, CDR1 is SEHNR, CDR2 FQNEAQ (reference sequence). Trimming cost V 6 bases and J 8 bases; bases outside gene matches: 11. The CDR3 sequence is CASRSGTGPPYSPLHF. CDR3 coding DNA: TGTGCCAGCAGATCCGGGACAGGGCCCCCCTATTCACCCCTCCACTTT.

The chain employs TRBV3-1 and TRBJ2-7; 7 bases match TRBD2. The germline V gene encodes CDR1 LGHDT and CDR2 YNNKEL (reference sequence). V was pared by 0 bases and J by 10 bases, with 6 bases of the junction left unmatched. The CDR3 loop spans 13 amino acids. Here the CDR3 reads CASSQERGTGQYF. CDR3 nucleotides: TGTGCCAGCAGCCAAGAGCGGGGGACGGGACAGTACTTC.

This clonotype was observed a handful of times. The chain employs TRBV9 and TRBJ2-3; 7 positions match TRBD1. The V gene end was trimmed by 2 bases and the J gene end by 0 bases; junction bases not matched to a gene: 6. The CDR3 spans 16 residues. Germline V lookup: CDR1 SGDLS, CDR2 YYNGEE. Written as DNA, the CDR3 is TGTGCCAGCAGCGTCGGGACAGCAACTAGCACAGATACGCAGTATTTT. Translated: CASSVGTATSTDTQYF. Looking up the rest from reference TRBV9 and TRBJ2-3 gives the full variable domain: DSGVTQTPKHLITATGQRVTLRCSPRSGDLSVYWYQQSLDQGLQFLIQYYNGEERAKGNILERFSAQQFPDLHSELNLSSLELGDSALYFCASSVGTATSTDTQYFGPGTRLTVL.

The chain employs TRBV27 and TRBJ2-7, with TRBD2 identical over 10 bases. The CDR3 runs 15 residues. V lost 5 bases to trimming and J lost 3 bases; unmatched junction nucleotides: 7. The germline V gene encodes CDR1 MNHEY and CDR2 SMNVEV (reference sequence). In nucleotides, the CDR3 is TGTGCCAGCAGTCACACCCGGACTAGCGGCTACGAGCAGTACTTC. Encoded protein: CASSHTRTSGYEQYF.

In its sample, this clonotype was seen a few times. The chain employs TRBV18 and TRBJ2-1; 8 nucleotides line up with TRBD2. Looked up from germline, CDR1 is KGHSH and CDR2 is LQKENI. There are 16 residues in the CDR3. J gave up 6 bases and V 0 bases, and 7 bases lay outside the gene matches. The CDR3 reads CASSPPFGGESNEQFF. CDR3 DNA sequence: TGTGCCAGCTCACCACCTTTCGGGGGGGAATCCAATGAGCAGTTCTTC.

There are a few counts of this clonotype. The gene calls are TRBV7-2 and TRBJ2-2; D is undetermined. The V gene's germline CDR1 is SGHTA and CDR2 FQGNSA. The ends were cut back, 7 bases at V and 0 bases at J, with 12 bases in the middle. CDR3 size: 15 residues. The CDR3 DNA follows: TGTGCCAGCACCCGTGTGGGTTCGAACACCGGGGAGCTGTTTTTT. It is translated as CASTRVGSNTGELFF.

This clonotype has at least ten counts. This chain joins TRBV28 and TRBJ2-5; D possibly corresponds to TRBD1 (5 bases). CDR3 length equals 13 residues. Germline lookup yields CDR1 MDHEN and CDR2 SYDVKM. Deletions cut 6 bases from V and 1 base from J, with 9 bases between. The CDR3 sequence: CASRTTVQETQYF. CDR3 sequence (DNA): TGTGCCAGCAGAACGACAGTCCAAGAGACCCAGTACTTC. The entire variable domain, with the rest obtained from reference TRBV28 and TRBJ2-5, is as follows: DVKVTQSSRYLVKRTGEKVFLECVQDMDHENMFWYRQDPGLGLRLIYFSYDVKMKEKGDIPEGYSVSREKKERFSLILESASTNQTSMYLCASRTTVQETQYFGPGTRLLVL.

This clonotype has ten or more counts. The CDR3 spells CASSLVFGQETQYF. CDR3 DNA sequence: TGCGCCAGCAGCTTGGTCTTTGGGCAAGAGACCCAGTACTTC. This chain joins TRBV5-1 and TRBJ2-5, with D uncertain. This CDR3 spans 14 amino acids. Germline V gene data show CDR1 as SGHRS and CDR2 as YFSETQ. V dropped 0 bases and J dropped 2 bases, with 8 bases sitting between them.

This clonotype was detected only a few times. The rearrangement links TRBV20-1 to TRBJ2-1, with TRBD2 identical over 8 bases. CDR3 size: 15 residues. Trimming removed 4 bases from V and 6 bases from J; junction bases left unmatched: 11. Germline V lookup: CDR1 DFQATT, CDR2 SNEGSKA (reference sequence). The CDR3 loop reads CSAMPPGLVGNEQFF. CDR3 nucleotides: TGCAGTGCTATGCCTCCGGGACTAGTCGGCAATGAGCAGTTCTTC.

The V and J genes are TRBV5-4 and TRBJ2-2; TRBD2 agrees at 13 bases. Germline V gene data show CDR1 as SGHNT and CDR2 as YYREEE (reference sequence). With V trimmed by 5 bases and J by 5 bases, 9 bases remained unmatched. The CDR3 has 17 residues. CDR3 region: CASSRTSGSKGTGELFF. The CDR3 DNA reads as TGTGCCAGCAGTCGGACTAGCGGGAGTAAGGGGACCGGGGAGCTGTTTTTT.

The chain recombines TRBV14 with TRBJ2-5, with 9 nucleotides matching TRBD2. CDR1 is SGHDN, CDR2 FVKESK, per germline. The CDR3 extends over 15 amino acids. V trimming: 3 bases; J trimming: 3 bases; junction bases outside the gene matches: 5. CDR3 region: CASSHRLAEKETQYF. The DNA for the CDR3 is TGTGCCAGCAGCCACCGACTAGCGGAAAAAGAGACCCAGTACTTC. The whole variable domain, remainder taken from reference TRBV14 and TRBJ2-5, is EAGVTQFPSHSVIEKGQTVTLRCDPISGHDNLYWYRRVMGKEIKFLLHFVKESKQDESGMPNNRFLAERTGGTYSTLKVQPAELEDSGVYFCASSHRLAEKETQYFGPGTRLLVL.

This clonotype was seen a handful of times. V usage is TRBV19 and J usage is TRBJ2-7, with TRBD1 matching 7 bases. CDR1 and CDR2 (germline): LNHDA, SQIVND (reference sequence). CDR3 size: 12 residues. The J segment lost 2 bases and the V segment lost 6 bases, leaving 1 base of the junction unmatched. CDR3 amino acids: CASSGQAYEQYF. As DNA, the CDR3 is TGTGCCAGTAGCGGACAGGCCTACGAGCAGTACTTC.

This clonotype has at least ten counts. This sequence joins TRBV7-2 and TRBJ1-1; D gene unclear. The CDR3 length is 13 residues. V was pared by 2 bases and J by 4 bases, with 8 bases between. CDR1 and CDR2 (germline): SGHTA, FQGNSA. The CDR3 DNA is TGTGCCAGCAGCTTAAGTGTTGGCACTGAAGCTTTCTTT. Encoded protein: CASSLSVGTEAFF.

In its sample, this clonotype was seen many times. The V call is TRBV5-1, the J call TRBJ2-2; D gene unclear. This CDR3 region has 15 residues. CDR1 and CDR2 (germline): SGHRS, YFSETQ. Trimming removed 3 bases at V and 1 base at J, with 10 bases between. The CDR3 bases are TGCGCCAGCAGCTGGTCGGCAAAGAACACCGGGGAGCTGTTTTTT. This codes for CASSWSAKNTGELFF.

In its sample, this clonotype was seen a few times. The rearrangement joins TRBV5-1 to TRBJ2-1; 7 bases map to TRBD2. The CDR3 runs 14 residues. Unmatched junction bases numbered 7, after V lost 0 bases and J lost 10 bases. CDR1 and CDR2 from the germline V gene are SGHRS and YFSETQ. This CDR3 is CASSLEAGRNEQFF. The CDR3 DNA reads as TGCGCCAGCAGCTTGGAAGCGGGAAGGAACGAGCAGTTCTTC.

There are a few counts of this clonotype. This sequence joins TRBV3-1 and TRBJ2-7, with 10 bases matching TRBD1. In germline, CDR1 is LGHDT, CDR2 YNNKEL (reference sequence). Trimming at V came to 4 bases and at J to 4 bases, leaving 7 bases not matched to a gene. The CDR3 consists of 15 residues. CDR3 nucleotides: TGTGCCAGCAGCCCCCGGGACAGGGGTCGGTACGAGCAGTACTTC. Translated: CASSPRDRGRYEQYF.

This clonotype was picked up many times. J is TRBJ2-7 and V is TRBV7-8, with D possibly TRBD1 on 5 matching bases. The CDR3 runs to 13 residues. Trimming took 7 bases from V and 2 from J, leaving 12 bases between them. Germline V gene sequence: CDR1 SGHVS, CDR2 FQNEAQ. This CDR3 reads CASTLEGAYEQYF. CDR3 DNA: TGTGCCAGCACCCTGGAAGGGGCCTACGAGCAGTACTTC. Based on the CDR3 plus reference TRBV7-8 and TRBJ2-7, the full variable domain is GAGVSQSPRYKVAKRGQDVALRCDPISGHVSLFWYQQALGQGPEFLTYFQNEAQLDKSGLPSDRFFAERPEGSVSTLKIQRTQQEDSAVYLCASTLEGAYEQYFGPGTRLTVT.